The clone carrying this TCR beta chain was picked up a small number of times. Its specificity is not known. Measured with immunoSEQ multiplex PCR; TCRdb has only the in-frame clones, and not every one. Among around 1.6 million clones listed, approximately 98% were seen once. This specimen belongs to a study of shared clonotypes between healthy human individuals. Points from the study as a whole: A few donors held about 5% of naive CD4 clonotypes in common.

This CDR3 comprises 13 residues. From germline, CDR1 is LNHNV and CDR2 YYDKDF (reference sequence). Trimming left V 6 bases short and J 4 bases short, with 12 bases between. The sample taken for sequencing was naive CD4+ T cells sorted from blood. As for subset: CD45RA+ positively selected. This sequence joins TRBV15 and TRBJ1-1, with D uncertain. This TCR derives from a young man in good health. As DNA, the CDR3 is TGTGCCACCAGAGGGAGGGAAGGCACTGAAGCTTTCTTT. Amino acids: CATRGREGTEAFF. Combining the CDR3 with reference TRBV15 and TRBJ1-1 gives the whole variable domain DAMVIQNPRYQVTQFGKPVTLSCSQTLNHNVMYWYQQKSSQAPKLLFHYYDKDFNNEADTPDNFQSRRPNTSFCFLDIRSPGLGDTAMYLCATRGREGTEAFFGQGTRLTVV.